One and the same sample provided the 8 T cell receptor beta chains below, sequenced in a study of metastatic and nonmetastatic thyroid tumors. TCRdb recomputed clones from the PCR reads via MiXCR. Altogether 100,000 or so clones are present, 15% being singletons, with the ten largest covering roughly 3.9%. Patients had received no treatment of any kind before thyroid surgery. The sample comprised blood. These receptors all come from a female donor with papillary thyroid cancer or a benign thyroid nodule (not recorded which). Some clones in this sample may be carry-over from other donors' samples.

This clone was seen a handful of times. A read error may explain this, as a much larger clone is one base away. The V call is TRBV11-1, the J call TRBJ2-5; 7 bases map to TRBD2. The CDR3 covers 15 residues. Trimming at V came to 7 bases and at J to 5 bases, leaving 13 bases not matched to a gene. In germline, CDR1 is SGHAT, CDR2 FQDESV (reference sequence). The DNA of the CDR3 is TGTGCCAGCACCCGCGGGGGACCTGGGGTGGAGACCCAGTACTTC. Protein: CASTRGGPGVETQYF.

This clone was observed many times. The chain joins TRBV29-1 to TRBJ2-1; maybe TRBD1 (5 bases). The germline gives CDR1 SQVTM, CDR2 ANQGSEA. V dropped 6 bases and J dropped 4 bases, with 10 bases sitting between them. The CDR3 is 12 residues long. The CDR3 reads CSVTVSYNEQFF. CDR3 DNA sequence: TGCAGCGTGACAGTTTCTTACAATGAGCAGTTCTTC.

This clone was counted ten times or more. The CDR3 DNA sequence: TGTGCCAGCAGCTTAGCGTTCGGAGGTATGGATGGCTACACCTTC. The encoded protein is CASSLAFGGMDGYTF. This chain joins TRBV7-2 and TRBJ1-2; no reliable D call. Germline V CDR1 and CDR2: SGHTA, FQGNSA. The CDR3 length is 15 residues. V lost 0 bases, J lost 6 bases, and 14 bases lay in between.

This clone showed up just a few times. The V and J genes are TRBV2 and TRBJ1-4; tentatively, D is TRBD1 (6 bases). The germline V and J ends were trimmed by 6 bases and 8 bases, with 19 bases remaining between them. Germline V gene sequence: CDR1 SNHLY, CDR2 FYNNEI. This CDR3 comprises 15 residues. CDR3 sequence: CASSQGSQGGEKLFF. CDR3 DNA sequence: TGTGCCAGCAGCCAAGGATCACAGGGTGGCGAAAAACTGTTTTTT.

This clone was seen at least ten times. CDR3 region: CASSQVMRGGTGELFF. The CDR3 DNA reads TGCGCCAGCAGCCAAGTGATGCGGGGGGGGACCGGGGAGCTGTTTTTT. This chain joins TRBV4-1 and TRBJ2-2; 9 bases line up with TRBD2. The junction had 5 bases not matched to a gene; V was cut back by 1 base and J by 5 bases. This CDR3 has 16 residues. CDR1 and CDR2 (germline): MGHRA, YSYEKL.

This clone occurred many times. This chain links TRBV2 with TRBJ2-7; 7 positions agree with TRBD1. This CDR3 is built from 14 residues. V lost 6 bases and J lost 0; bases outside the gene matches: 5. CDR1 is SNHLY, CDR2 FYNNEI, per germline. The CDR3 protein is CASSVGQLSYEQYF. CDR3 coding DNA: TGTGCCAGCAGCGTGGGACAGCTCTCCTACGAGCAGTACTTC.

This clone was observed many times. V and J are TRBV30 and TRBJ2-5; D is uncertain. Trimming cost V 0 bases and J 4 bases, with 6 bases left between them. This CDR3 is built from 12 residues. Germline V gene sequence: CDR1 GTSNPN, CDR2 SVGIG (reference sequence). CDR3: CAWSVGLETQYF. The CDR3 nucleotides read TGTGCCTGGAGTGTAGGTTTAGAGACCCAGTACTTC.

There are a few counts of this clone. This chain uses TRBV20-1 with TRBJ2-7; D perhaps matches TRBD2 (5 bases). From germline, CDR1 is DFQATT and CDR2 SNEGSKA (reference sequence). The germline V and J ends were trimmed by 4 bases and 2 bases, with 12 bases remaining between them. The CDR3 runs 13 residues. CDR3 bases: TGCAGTGCTATTTCGGACGGGACCTACGAGCAGTACTTC. Protein product: CSAISDGTYEQYF.